This entry is about one TCR beta chain. This sample was taken from a study of blood T cell repertoires in COVID-19. The CDR3 is 15 residues long. Germline-derived CDR1 and CDR2 are MNHEY and SMNVEV (reference sequence). V was shortened by 2 bases and J by 4 bases, with 12 bases between the two germline ends. Data came from immunoSEQ multiplex PCR; TCRdb stores just in-frame clones and leaves some out. The sample has roughly 97,000 clones; 80% to 90% are singletons. The sequence came from a human donor in a cohort sampled during active COVID-19. The rearrangement links TRBV27 to TRBJ1-5; D perhaps matches TRBD1 (5 bases). Sequences were obtained from peripheral blood. CDR3 sequence (DNA): TGTGCCAGCAGTTTAGAGGGGAGGCGGAATCAGCCCCAGCATTTT. This codes for CASSLEGRRNQPQHF.